This T cell receptor (beta chain) was captured in a study of molecular identifiers for immune sequencing clone quantification. On the study more broadly: Naive CD8 cell RNA, from approximately 20,000 or 100,000 cells, was split five ways in replicates, with four sequenced.

Trimming removed 7 bases from V and 1 base from J; junction bases left unmatched: 8. The CDR3 runs 15 residues. As to this clonotype: What it binds is unknown.

General observations from the study: In naive cells, clones above 20 RNA copies held under 1% of molecules, whereas in effector cells they held over 99%.

Previously published methods and listed TCR primers were used for the bulk TCR libraries. TCRdb ran MiXCR on the PCR reads and lists one entry per CDR3 protein. Found here are 490,000 or so distinct CDR3 sequences, about 21% of them singletons; the top ten hold around 0.84%. Sequencing was done on a sample of naive CD8+ T cells from blood, with Jurkat cell RNA spiked in. Subset in this sample: FACS-sorted CD8+CD4-CCR7+CD45RA+ naive T cells. The V gene is TRBV23-1, the J gene TRBJ2-5, with 8 bases that match TRBD2. TRBV23-1 is reported as an ORF; its role is uncertain. This clonotype originated in a human donor in good health. Some libraries in this study had Jurkat cell RNA spiked in. In nucleotides, the CDR3 is TGCGCCAGCACCGGGGGGGCGAATTCCCAAGAGACCCAGTACTTC. Encoded protein: CASTGGANSQETQYF.